Listed below are T cell receptor beta chains from one sample, sequenced in a study of blood T cell repertoires in COVID-19. Using immunoSEQ multiplex PCR, the repertoire was profiled, and TCRdb retains in-frame clones only, with some absent. The table includes more than 120,000 clones, about 87% detected once. Sample: peripheral blood. The receptors stem from a human donor in a cohort sampled during active COVID-19. The CDR3 runs from the conserved cysteine through the conserved F or W. The D gene is left open where the match is weak. Expanded clones get a size class; other rows say once, few or many, or leave the size out.

v_gene: TRBV19; j_gene: TRBJ2-3; d_gene: TRBD1; abundance: few; CDR3nt: TGTGCCAGTAATACACCGGGACAGGGGTATACGCAGTATTTT; CDR3aa: CASNTPGQGYTQYF
v_gene: TRBV14; j_gene: TRBJ1-2; d_gene: TRBD1; abundance: .; CDR3nt: TGTGCCAGCAGTCGGACAGGGGGACCACGTAACTATGGCTACACCTTC; CDR3aa: CASSRTGGPRNYGYTF
v_gene: TRBV29-1; j_gene: TRBJ2-6; d_gene: TRBD1; abundance: .; CDR3nt: TGCAGCGTTGTTCCCAGGGGGCGGGAAGGGGCCAACGTCCTGACTTTC; CDR3aa: CSVVPRGREGANVLTF
v_gene: TRBV3-1/TRBV3-2; j_gene: TRBJ1-1; d_gene: .; abundance: .; CDR3nt: TGTGCCAGCAGCCAGTCCGGTGAAGCTTTCTTT; CDR3aa: CASSQSGEAFF
v_gene: TRBV12-3/TRBV12-4; j_gene: TRBJ2-1; d_gene: TRBD2; abundance: .; CDR3nt: TGTGCCAGCAGGCGGGGGGGCTACAATGAGCAGTTCTTC; CDR3aa: CASRRGGYNEQFF
v_gene: TRBV9; j_gene: TRBJ2-2; d_gene: TRBD1; abundance: .; CDR3nt: TGTGCCAGCAGCGTCCGGGGGACAAGGACAGGGGGCTCGAGCACCGGGGAGCTGTTTTTT; CDR3aa: CASSVRGTRTGGSSTGELFF
v_gene: TRBV12-5; j_gene: TRBJ1-6; d_gene: .; abundance: .; CDR3nt: TGTGCTAGTGGTGCCCTCGGGGGGGCGCATTCACCCCTCCACTTT; CDR3aa: CASGALGGAHSPLHF
v_gene: TRBV7-8; j_gene: TRBJ2-1; d_gene: .; abundance: .; CDR3nt: TGTGCCAGCAGCTCGCGGGACCGAGGGGCGTACAATGAGCAGTTCTTC; CDR3aa: CASSSRDRGAYNEQFF
v_gene: TRBV12-3/TRBV12-4; j_gene: TRBJ1-5; d_gene: .; abundance: few; CDR3nt: TGTGCCAGCACCTTGGGAGCGGGTCAGCCCCAGCATTTT; CDR3aa: CASTLGAGQPQHF
v_gene: TRBV6-5; j_gene: TRBJ2-3; d_gene: .; abundance: once; CDR3nt: TGTGCCAGCAGGACTGCCTCAGATACGCAGTATTTT; CDR3aa: CASRTASDTQYF
v_gene: TRBV5-1; j_gene: TRBJ1-2; d_gene: .; abundance: .; CDR3nt: TGCGCCAGCAGCCACCCCGCCGGGGAAGTTGGCTACACCTTC; CDR3aa: CASSHPAGEVGYTF
v_gene: TRBV7-9; j_gene: TRBJ1-1; d_gene: .; abundance: few; CDR3nt: TGTGCCAGCAGCTCCAGCTTAGGGGGGAACACTGAAGCTTTCTTT; CDR3aa: CASSSSLGGNTEAFF
v_gene: TRBV5-6; j_gene: TRBJ1-2; d_gene: TRBD1; abundance: .; CDR3nt: TGTGCCAGCAGCGGCGGGACAGCGAAATATGGCTACACCTTC; CDR3aa: CASSGGTAKYGYTF
v_gene: TRBV10-3; j_gene: TRBJ1-1; d_gene: TRBD1; abundance: .; CDR3nt: TGTGCCATCAGTCCGGGACAGGTATTCACTGAAGCTTTCTTT; CDR3aa: CAISPGQVFTEAFF
v_gene: TRBV11-2; j_gene: TRBJ2-7; d_gene: .; abundance: few; CDR3nt: TGTGCCAGCAGCTTAGGGAGGGGACCGTACGAGCAGTACTTC; CDR3aa: CASSLGRGPYEQYF
v_gene: TRBV5-1; j_gene: TRBJ1-2; d_gene: TRBD1; abundance: .; CDR3nt: TGCGCCAGCAGCGGGAAGCTCGAAGGGGACAGGGGCTACTATGGCTACACCTTC; CDR3aa: CASSGKLEGDRGYYGYTF
v_gene: TRBV4-1; j_gene: TRBJ2-1; d_gene: .; abundance: .; CDR3nt: TGCGCCAGCAGCCAAGATCCCCCGAATGAGCAGTTCTTC; CDR3aa: CASSQDPPNEQFF
v_gene: TRBV30; j_gene: TRBJ2-3; d_gene: .; abundance: .; CDR3nt: TGTGCCTGGAGTGTCGGGGGAAGCACAGATACGCAGTATTTT; CDR3aa: CAWSVGGSTDTQYF
v_gene: TRBV5-8; j_gene: TRBJ2-3; d_gene: TRBD1; abundance: .; CDR3nt: TGTGCCAGCAGCTCCCGCGGGGCAGGGGGCTCAAATACGCAGTATTTT; CDR3aa: CASSSRGAGGSNTQYF
v_gene: TRBV7-2; j_gene: TRBJ2-7; d_gene: TRBD2; abundance: many; CDR3nt: TGTGCCAGCAGAGCGGGGGGGAGCTCCTACGAGCAGTACTTC; CDR3aa: CASRAGGSSYEQYF
v_gene: TRBV7-8; j_gene: TRBJ1-1; d_gene: TRBD1; abundance: .; CDR3nt: TGTGCCAGCAGCGCCTGGGACAGCGTGAACACTGAAGCTTTCTTT; CDR3aa: CASSAWDSVNTEAFF
v_gene: TRBV4-1; j_gene: TRBJ1-3; d_gene: .; abundance: .; CDR3nt: TGCGCCAGCACCCCCCGGGCAGGGCTGGGAGGAAACACCATATATTTT; CDR3aa: CASTPRAGLGGNTIYF
v_gene: TRBV30; j_gene: TRBJ2-7; d_gene: .; abundance: .; CDR3nt: TGTGCCTGGAGTGTTGGGCAGCTCTACGAGCAGTACTTC; CDR3aa: CAWSVGQLYEQYF
v_gene: TRBV18; j_gene: TRBJ2-7; d_gene: TRBD1; abundance: .; CDR3nt: TGTGCCAGCTCACCAAAGGACAGGGGGTCCTACGAGCAGTACTTC; CDR3aa: CASSPKDRGSYEQYF
v_gene: TRBV4-1; j_gene: TRBJ1-5; d_gene: .; abundance: .; CDR3nt: TGCGCCAGCAGCCAATGGGGGCTAAATCAGCCCCAGCATTTT; CDR3aa: CASSQWGLNQPQHF
v_gene: TRBV4-2; j_gene: TRBJ2-3; d_gene: TRBD2; abundance: .; CDR3nt: TGTGCCAGCAGCCATTTCGGCGGGGGGGCAGATACGCAGTATTTT; CDR3aa: CASSHFGGGADTQYF
v_gene: TRBV6-5; j_gene: TRBJ1-1; d_gene: TRBD1; abundance: .; CDR3nt: TGTGCCAGCAGTTACTCCAACAGGGGGGACACTGAAGCTTTCTTT; CDR3aa: CASSYSNRGDTEAFF
v_gene: TRBV7-2; j_gene: TRBJ1-2; d_gene: .; abundance: .; CDR3nt: TGTGCCAGCAGCTCACAACAGGGTTTGAATGGCTACACCTTC; CDR3aa: CASSSQQGLNGYTF
v_gene: TRBV4-3; j_gene: TRBJ2-4; d_gene: TRBD1; abundance: .; CDR3nt: TGCGCCAGCAGACCTACAATCGGGACAGTGGCCAAAAACATTCAGTACTTC; CDR3aa: CASRPTIGTVAKNIQYF
v_gene: TRBV19; j_gene: TRBJ2-7; d_gene: TRBD2; abundance: .; CDR3nt: TGTGCCAGTGGGCGGGGGTACGAGCAGTACTTC; CDR3aa: CASGRGYEQYF
v_gene: TRBV4-3; j_gene: TRBJ1-5; d_gene: .; abundance: once; CDR3nt: TGCGCCAGCAGCCAAGATATCGGGGCCTCAGGGGTTTATAGCAATCAGCCCCAGCATTTT; CDR3aa: CASSQDIGASGVYSNQPQHF
v_gene: TRBV7-6; j_gene: TRBJ2-1; d_gene: .; abundance: .; CDR3nt: TGTGCCAGCAGCTCGAGCTCCTACAATGAGCAGTTCTTC; CDR3aa: CASSSSSYNEQFF
v_gene: TRBV3-1/TRBV3-2; j_gene: TRBJ1-5; d_gene: .; abundance: .; CDR3nt: TGTGCCAGCAGCCAAACAGGAGGCAATCAGCCCCAGCATTTT; CDR3aa: CASSQTGGNQPQHF
v_gene: TRBV6-5; j_gene: TRBJ2-2; d_gene: TRBD1; abundance: .; CDR3nt: TGTGCCAGCCTCCCTTACAGGGGAGCCACCGGGGAGCTGTTTTTT; CDR3aa: CASLPYRGATGELFF
v_gene: TRBV2; j_gene: TRBJ1-2; d_gene: .; abundance: .; CDR3nt: TGTGCCAGCAGTCGGACAGAGATCTATGGCTACACCTTC; CDR3aa: CASSRTEIYGYTF
v_gene: TRBV9; j_gene: TRBJ1-1; d_gene: .; abundance: .; CDR3nt: TGTGCCAGCAGCGCACAGCAGTTGAACACTGAAGCTTTCTTT; CDR3aa: CASSAQQLNTEAFF
v_gene: TRBV18; j_gene: TRBJ2-7; d_gene: .; abundance: .; CDR3nt: TGTGCCAGCTCACCACAAGCTCAAGAGCAGTACTTC; CDR3aa: CASSPQAQEQYF
v_gene: TRBV5-6; j_gene: TRBJ1-6; d_gene: .; abundance: .; CDR3nt: TGTGCCAGCAGCTCCCGAGGGGCAGGGGTGTTTAATTCACCCCTCCACTTT; CDR3aa: CASSSRGAGVFNSPLHF
v_gene: TRBV12-3/TRBV12-4; j_gene: TRBJ2-3; d_gene: .; abundance: .; CDR3nt: TGTGCCAGCAGTTTTGGAGGGGCATCGCAGTATTTT; CDR3aa: CASSFGGASQYF
v_gene: TRBV25-1; j_gene: TRBJ2-5; d_gene: .; abundance: .; CDR3nt: TGTGCCAGCAGTGAACCTCCAAGGGGACTGGGGGAGACCCAGTACTTC; CDR3aa: CASSEPPRGLGETQYF
v_gene: TRBV3-1/TRBV3-2; j_gene: TRBJ1-3; d_gene: .; abundance: .; CDR3nt: TGTGCCAGCAGCCCGCAGGGCTCTGGAAACACCATATATTTT; CDR3aa: CASSPQGSGNTIYF
v_gene: TRBV4-3; j_gene: TRBJ2-2; d_gene: .; abundance: once; CDR3nt: TGCGCCAGCAGCCTACGAGTTGACAGATCGAACACCGGGGAGCTGTTTTTT; CDR3aa: CASSLRVDRSNTGELFF
v_gene: TRBV24-1; j_gene: TRBJ1-5; d_gene: TRBD1; abundance: .; CDR3nt: TGTGCCACCGAGGGAAAGGGGGCGGCCAATCAGCCCCAGCATTTT; CDR3aa: CATEGKGAANQPQHF
v_gene: TRBV9; j_gene: TRBJ2-1; d_gene: TRBD1; abundance: .; CDR3nt: TGTGCCAGCAGCCTTAGGACAGGGGACTACAATGAGCAGTTCTTC; CDR3aa: CASSLRTGDYNEQFF
v_gene: TRBV9; j_gene: TRBJ2-1; d_gene: .; abundance: .; CDR3nt: TGTGCCAGCAGCGTATTGGCAGACTACAATGAGCAGTTCTTC; CDR3aa: CASSVLADYNEQFF
v_gene: TRBV2; j_gene: TRBJ1-1; d_gene: .; abundance: .; CDR3nt: TGTGCCAGCAGTGAACGGCAGGGAATTAGCACTGAAGCTTTCTTT; CDR3aa: CASSERQGISTEAFF
v_gene: TRBV19; j_gene: TRBJ2-1; d_gene: TRBD2; abundance: once; CDR3nt: TGTGCCAGTAGTCCCCAGCGGGGGGGCCCCAATGAGCAGTTCTTC; CDR3aa: CASSPQRGGPNEQFF
v_gene: TRBV29-1; j_gene: TRBJ2-7; d_gene: .; abundance: .; CDR3nt: TGCAGCGTTGGCCAGGAACCCTACGAGCAGTACTTC; CDR3aa: CSVGQEPYEQYF